The next 32 T cell receptor beta chains were all read from a single sample in a study of T cells in Graves' hyperthyroidism and ophthalmopathy. Amplification of TCR beta CDR3 regions was performed using RNA transcripts as template. The HTBI set primed first-round TCR CDR3 RT-PCR. TCRdb ran MiXCR on the multiplex PCR reads and lists one entry per CDR3 protein. The sample consists of roughly 570,000 distinct CDR3 sequences, 40% to 55% of them appearing once. The sequenced sample consisted of peripheral blood or thyroid tissue (not recorded which). The receptors shown here come from an adult woman with Graves' disease, either hyperthyroidism or ophthalmopathy (not recorded which).

The rearrangement links TRBV2 to TRBJ1-1, with 9 bases fitting TRBD1. This CDR3 spans 15 amino acids. The germline V gene encodes CDR1 SNHLY and CDR2 FYNNEI. J gave up 2 bases and V 6 bases, and 7 bases lay outside the gene matches. The CDR3 DNA sequence: TGTGCCAGCAGGGGCCCGGGACAGGGAAACACTGAAGCTTTCTTT. It encodes CASRGPGQGNTEAFF. Full variable domain (missing parts from reference TRBV2 and TRBJ1-1): EPEVTQTPSHQVTQMGQEVILRCVPISNHLYFYWYRQILGQKVEFLVSFYNNEISEKSEIFDDQFSVERPDGSNFTLKIRSTKLEDSAMYFCASRGPGQGNTEAFFGQGTRLTVV.

The chain employs TRBV7-6 and TRBJ2-7; 9 nucleotides line up with TRBD1. Germline V gene data show CDR1 as SGHVS and CDR2 as FNYEAQ. J gave up 4 bases and V 5 bases, and 9 bases lay outside the gene matches. The CDR3 totals 15 residues. CDR3 residues: CASSPHRDREYEQYF. In nucleotides, the CDR3 is TGTGCCAGCAGCCCTCACCGGGACAGGGAGTACGAGCAGTACTTC.

This clonotype was counted many times. The chain links TRBV2 to TRBJ2-5; D gene uncertain. The V end was cut by 6 bases, the J end by 5 bases, with 7 bases between. Germline V gives CDR1 SNHLY, CDR2 FYNNEI. The CDR3 is 11 amino acids. CDR3 sequence reads: CASRKGETQYF. The CDR3 DNA is TGTGCCAGCAGAAAAGGGGAGACCCAGTACTTC.

This clonotype was detected many times. The chain employs TRBV19 and TRBJ2-7; D ambiguous. The CDR3 contains 14 residues. Trimming shortened V by 2 bases and J by 3 bases, and 11 bases separated the two germline ends. The germline CDR1 and CDR2 sequences are LNHDA and SQIVND (reference sequence). As DNA, the CDR3 is TGTGCCAGTAGTATAACCCCTTTTGGCTACGAGCAGTACTTC. It specifies CASSITPFGYEQYF.

There are many counts of this clonotype. The CDR3 loop is CASRWASGANVLTF. The CDR3 coding sequence is TGTGCCAGCAGGTGGGCATCTGGGGCCAACGTCCTGACTTTC. The chain is built from TRBV11-2 and TRBJ2-6; unclear D gene. The CDR3 covers 14 residues. The germline V and J ends were trimmed by 6 bases and 1 base, with 7 bases remaining between them. Germline CDR1 is SGHAT and CDR2 is FQNNGV.

Concerning this clonotype: The junction shows a germline mismatch at one end, possibly a read error. V gene TRBV5-1 combines with J gene TRBJ2-2, with a weak D call TRBD1 (6 bases). This CDR3 spans 15 amino acids. In germline, CDR1 is SGHRS, CDR2 YFSETQ. CDR3 bases: TGCGCCAGCGGCTTTACAGGGACACATCCGGGGGAGCTGTTTTTT. It is translated as CASGFTGTHPGELFF.

To note about this clonotype: The junction departs from the called germline gene at one end, perhaps through a read error. The chain has TRBV7-9 and TRBJ1-6; D call uncertain. The CDR3 has 9 residues. The germline gives CDR1 SEHNR, CDR2 FQNEAQ (reference sequence). CDR3 residues: CASSSGRQF. The CDR3 nucleotides are TGTGCCAGCAGCTCCGGGCGCCAATTT.

At least ten counts were recorded for this clonotype. This rearrangement joins TRBV7-8 to TRBJ2-7; D remains ambiguous. Trimming removed 6 bases from V and 2 bases from J, with 11 bases in between. The CDR3 is made up of 13 amino acids. CDR1 is SGHVS, CDR2 FQNEAQ, per germline. CDR3 in amino acids: CASSLGSAYEQYF. The CDR3 DNA is TGTGCCAGCAGTCTCGGGTCAGCCTACGAGCAGTACTTC.

The rearrangement joins TRBV9 to TRBJ2-5; the D gene is possibly TRBD1 (5 bases). Trimming cost V 0 bases and J 4 bases, with 13 bases left between them. CDR1 and CDR2 (germline): SGDLS, YYNGEE. CDR3 length: 15 amino acids. The CDR3 sequence: CASSVGGADLETQYF. CDR3 nucleotides: TGTGCCAGCAGCGTAGGGGGCGCAGATCTAGAGACCCAGTACTTC.

This clonotype occurred a few times. CDR3 amino acids: CASSFGGSQGGYTF. The CDR3 coding sequence is TGTGCCAGCAGTTTTGGGGGGTCGCAGGGTGGCTACACCTTC. This rearrangement joins TRBV12-3 or TRBV12-4 to TRBJ1-2; D might be TRBD1 (5 bases). The CDR3 has 14 residues. Trimming shortened V by 3 bases and J by 7 bases, and 15 bases separated the two germline ends.

The rearrangement joins TRBV2 to TRBJ2-5; 7 nucleotides match TRBD2. Per germline, CDR1 SNHLY and CDR2 FYNNEI. CDR3 size: 15 residues. Unmatched junction bases numbered 5, after V lost 2 bases and J lost 2 bases. The CDR3 loop reads CASSEFLAAQETQYF. The DNA for the CDR3 is TGTGCCAGCAGTGAATTCCTAGCGGCGCAAGAGACCCAGTACTTC. The entire variable domain, with the rest obtained from reference TRBV2 and TRBJ2-5, is as follows: EPEVTQTPSHQVTQMGQEVILRCVPISNHLYFYWYRQILGQKVEFLVSFYNNEISEKSEIFDDQFSVERPDGSNFTLKIRSTKLEDSAMYFCASSEFLAAQETQYFGPGTRLLVL.

This clonotype has a handful of counts. The V gene is TRBV24-1, the J gene TRBJ2-7; tentative D call: TRBD1 (5 bases). The CDR3 spans 13 residues. Trimming took 4 bases from V and 3 from J, leaving 9 bases between them. Germline V gene lookup returns CDR1 KGHDR and CDR2 SFDVKD. The CDR3 coding sequence is TGTGCCACCAGTGACCACGACAGCTACGAGCAGTACTTC. It specifies CATSDHDSYEQYF.

This clonotype was seen more than once but under ten times. V and J are TRBV10-2 and TRBJ2-5, with 11 positions matching TRBD1. The CDR3 length is 15 residues. Trimming took 5 bases from V and 5 from J; bases not matched to a gene: 7. Germline V gene lookup returns CDR1 WSHSY and CDR2 SAAADI. DNA of the CDR3: TGCGCCAGCAGTAGCCGGACAGGGGGCTGGGAGACCCAGTACTTC. Protein product: CASSSRTGGWETQYF.

This clonotype came up many times. The V call is TRBV9, the J call TRBJ2-7; D remains ambiguous. The CDR3 is 15 amino acids. V lost 0 bases and J 6 bases, leaving 16 bases between the germline ends. Germline V gene data show CDR1 as SGDLS and CDR2 as YYNGEE. The CDR3 bases are TGTGCCAGCAGCGTAGGGCTCGAGATGTTACCCGAGCAGTACTTC. This codes for CASSVGLEMLPEQYF.

This clonotype was picked up many times. V gene TRBV4-2 combines with J gene TRBJ1-1, with a tentative D call TRBD1 (5 bases). Germline CDR1 reads LGHNA; CDR2 reads YNFKEQ. The CDR3 spans 16 residues. V dropped 4 bases and J dropped 8 bases, with 23 bases sitting between them. The DNA for the CDR3 is TGTGCCAGCAGCCCGGGGCTATTATTCAGGGATCCCGAAGCTTTCTTT. Translation gives CASSPGLLFRDPEAFF.

This clonotype was observed many times. CDR3 sequence reads: CASSLGIGDSGNTIYF. CDR3 DNA sequence: TGTGCCAGCAGCTTAGGTATCGGGGACTCTGGAAACACCATATATTTT. The gene calls are TRBV7-9 and TRBJ1-3, with unresolved D. Trimming removed 1 base from V and 0 bases from J, with 10 bases in between. The CDR3 has 16 amino acids. Germline V gives CDR1 SEHNR, CDR2 FQNEAQ (reference sequence). Full variable domain (remainder filled in from reference TRBV7-9 and TRBJ1-3): DTGVSQNPRHKITKRGQNVTFRCDPISEHNRLYWYRQTLGQGPEFLTYFQNEAQLEKSRLLSDRFSAERPKGSFSTLEIQRTEQGDSAMYLCASSLGIGDSGNTIYFGEGSWLTVV.

This clonotype was observed a single time. The rearrangement links TRBV20-1 to TRBJ2-3; TRBD2 aligns across 14 bases. The germline CDR1 and CDR2 sequences are DFQATT and SNEGSKA (reference sequence). Trimming removed 3 bases from V and 3 bases from J; junction bases left unmatched: 8. The length of the CDR3 is 17 residues. This CDR3 is CSARGLAGVSITDTQYF. DNA for the CDR3: TGCAGTGCTAGGGGACTAGCGGGAGTTTCAATTACAGATACGCAGTATTTT.

This clonotype was recorded many times. The rearrangement uses TRBV27 and TRBJ1-2; no definite D call. Per the germline V gene, CDR1 is MNHEY and CDR2 is SMNVEV (reference sequence). The length of the CDR3 is 13 residues. Trimming removed 3 bases at V and 2 bases at J, with 7 bases between. The CDR3 DNA follows: TGTGCCAGCAGTTTGGCAAAGAACTATGGCTACACCTTC. This sequence encodes CASSLAKNYGYTF.

This clonotype has a count of ten or more. V and J are TRBV7-2 and TRBJ1-2; D is uncertain. V lost 0 bases and J 8 bases, leaving 13 bases between the germline ends. Germline loops: CDR1 SGHTA, CDR2 FQGNSA. There are 14 residues in the CDR3. CDR3 DNA sequence: TGTGCCAGCAGCTTAGCGTGGAGCGGGAGCGGCTACACCTTC. Translated: CASSLAWSGSGYTF.

This clonotype came up many times. The V call is TRBV5-5, the J call TRBJ1-2; D is ambiguous. This CDR3 comprises 14 residues. The V end lost 0 bases, the J end lost 4 bases, and 10 bases lay between the germline ends. Per the germline V gene, CDR1 is SGHKS and CDR2 is YYEKEE (reference sequence). The chain's CDR3 is CASSLVEARYGYTF. In DNA, the CDR3 is TGTGCCAGCAGCTTGGTAGAGGCGCGCTATGGCTACACCTTC.

This clonotype was detected ten times or more. V and J are TRBV5-1 and TRBJ1-3, with TRBD1 identical over 9 bases. V shed 2 bases, J shed 2 bases, and the junction held 5 bases outside the gene matches. The CDR3 contains 16 residues. Germline V gene lookup returns CDR1 SGHRS and CDR2 YFSETQ. In nucleotides, the CDR3 is TGCGCCAGCAGCTTACCGGGACAGGGAACTGGAAACACCATATATTTT. This encodes CASSLPGQGTGNTIYF.

This clonotype was recorded at least ten times. The V and J genes are TRBV7-8 and TRBJ1-1, with a weak D call TRBD1 (5 bases). Germline loops: CDR1 SGHVS, CDR2 FQNEAQ. The ends were cut back, 11 bases at V and 0 bases at J, with 25 bases in the middle. The CDR3 loop spans 17 amino acids. The CDR3 loop reads CAASGTRGISMNTEAFF. The CDR3 DNA reads TGTGCCGCCTCCGGGACCCGAGGTATCTCGATGAACACTGAAGCTTTCTTT.

By its share, this clonotype is medium-sized. This chain joins TRBV7-2 and TRBJ1-4; 7 bases line up with TRBD1. After removal of 2 bases from V and 10 bases from J, the junction contained 4 bases not matched to a gene. This CDR3 has 13 residues. In germline, CDR1 is SGHTA, CDR2 FQGNSA. The CDR3 loop reads CASSLRQGGKLFF. For the CDR3, the DNA is TGTGCCAGCAGCTTAAGACAGGGTGGAAAACTGTTTTTT.

The V call is TRBV4-1, the J call TRBJ1-4; weak D call: TRBD1 (5 bases). The CDR3 has 14 residues. Trimming took 1 base from V and 8 from J, leaving 11 bases between them. Germline CDR1 is MGHRA and CDR2 is YSYEKL. CDR3 nucleotides: TGCGCCAGCAGCCAAGTGTCGTACAGGGAAAAACTGTTTTTT. The encoded protein is CASSQVSYREKLFF.

This clonotype appeared many times. V gene TRBV5-1 combines with J gene TRBJ1-3; no reliable D call. From germline, CDR1 is SGHRS and CDR2 YFSETQ. The CDR3 consists of 16 residues. V was cut by 0 bases and J by 4 bases, with 14 bases left in between. The CDR3 reads CASSLAGSNHGNTIYF. The CDR3 nucleotides read TGCGCCAGCAGCTTGGCAGGATCGAACCACGGAAACACCATATATTTT.

V gene TRBV7-2 combines with J gene TRBJ1-1; 7 nucleotides align to TRBD1. V gave up 1 base and J gave up 11 bases; unmatched junction bases: 4. Germline loops: CDR1 SGHTA, CDR2 FQGNSA. The CDR3 contains 12 residues. For the CDR3, the DNA is TGTGCCAGCAGCTTAGACAGGGGTGGGGCTTTCTTT. Translated: CASSLDRGGAFF. The full variable domain, with the rest looked up from reference TRBV7-2 and TRBJ1-1, is GAGVSQSPSNKVTEKGKDVELRCDPISGHTALYWYRQSLGQGLEFLIYFQGNSAPDKSGLPSDRFSAERTGGSVSTLTIQRTQQEDSAVYLCASSLDRGGAFFGQGTRLTVV.

This chain links TRBV4-3 with TRBJ1-2; D is ambiguous. The CDR3 runs to 15 residues. Trimming took 0 bases from V and 3 from J, leaving 11 bases between them. Germline lookup yields CDR1 LGHNA and CDR2 YSLEER. The CDR3 DNA reads TGCGCCAGCAGCCAAGATGTAGCAGAGTACTATGGCTACACCTTC. Its protein product is CASSQDVAEYYGYTF.

This clonotype showed up many times. V usage is TRBV12-3 or TRBV12-4 and J usage is TRBJ1-4; D gene uncertain. Trimming pared 5 bases from V and 8 bases from J, leaving 18 bases between. The CDR3 is 15 residues long. The chain's CDR3 is CASSPRWTKLEKLFF. The CDR3 nucleotides are TGTGCCAGCAGTCCCCGCTGGACGAAATTGGAAAAACTGTTTTTT.

The chain couples TRBV19 to TRBJ1-1; no firm D call. The germline V gene has CDR1 LNHDA and CDR2 SQIVND (reference sequence). The CDR3 covers 14 residues. Trimming took off 9 bases at V and 2 bases at J, with 16 bases between the two ends. The CDR3: CASSLWEDNTEAFF. The CDR3 bases are TGTGCCAGCAGTTTATGGGAGGATAACACTGAAGCTTTCTTT.

Regarding this clonotype: A read error is possible here, since a much larger clone lies one base away. V gene TRBV10-3 combines with J gene TRBJ2-7; TRBD2 matches 9 bases. CDR1 is ENHRY, CDR2 SYGVKD, per germline. The ends lost 6 bases at V and 4 bases at J; junction bases unmatched: 7. The CDR3 contains 14 residues. The CDR3 region is CAIRDSGRRYEQYF. The CDR3 DNA reads TGTGCCATCAGGGACAGCGGGAGGAGGTACGAGCAGTACTTC.

CDR3 coding DNA: TGTGCCAGCAGATCACAGGGATTAAACTATGGCTACACCTTC. This encodes CASRSQGLNYGYTF. The chain employs TRBV12-3 or TRBV12-4 and TRBJ1-2; tentatively, D is TRBD1 (6 bases). The CDR3 is 14 residues long. V was trimmed by 6 bases and J by 2 bases, leaving 13 bases between them.

The chain uses TRBV9 and TRBJ2-7, with D maybe TRBD1 (5 bases). Trimming left V 0 bases short and J 7 bases short, with 17 bases between. The V gene's germline CDR1 is SGDLS and CDR2 YYNGEE. This CDR3 is built from 15 residues. The CDR3: CASSVAQGHTGEQYF. In DNA form, the CDR3 reads TGTGCCAGCAGCGTAGCGCAGGGTCACACCGGGGAGCAGTACTTC.